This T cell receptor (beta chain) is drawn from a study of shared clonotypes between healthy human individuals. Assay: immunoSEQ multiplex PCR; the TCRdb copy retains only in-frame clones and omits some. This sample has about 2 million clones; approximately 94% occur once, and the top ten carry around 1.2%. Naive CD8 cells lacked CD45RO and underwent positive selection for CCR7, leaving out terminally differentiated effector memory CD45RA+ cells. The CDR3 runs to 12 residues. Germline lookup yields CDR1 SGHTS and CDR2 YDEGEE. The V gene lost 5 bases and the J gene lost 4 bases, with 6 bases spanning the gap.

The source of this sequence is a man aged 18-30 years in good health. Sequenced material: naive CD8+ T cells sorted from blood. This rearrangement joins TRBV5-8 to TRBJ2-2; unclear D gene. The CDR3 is CASRRLTGELFF. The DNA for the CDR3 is TGTGCCAGCAGGCGACTCACCGGGGAGCTGTTTTTT.